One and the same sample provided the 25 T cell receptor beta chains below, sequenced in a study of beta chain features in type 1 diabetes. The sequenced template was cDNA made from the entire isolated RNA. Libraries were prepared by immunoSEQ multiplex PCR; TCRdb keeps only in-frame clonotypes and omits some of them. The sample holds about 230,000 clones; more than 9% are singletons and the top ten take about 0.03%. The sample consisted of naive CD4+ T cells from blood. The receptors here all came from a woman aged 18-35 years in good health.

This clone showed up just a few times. The CDR3: CASSFRDRDIHEQYF. The CDR3 nucleotides read TGTGCCAGCAGCTTCCGGGACAGGGACATCCACGAGCAGTACTTC. V and J are TRBV11-2 and TRBJ2-7, with 9 bases that match TRBD1. In germline, CDR1 is SGHAT, CDR2 FQNNGV. The junction had 8 bases not matched to a gene; V was cut back by 3 bases and J by 5 bases. This CDR3 has 15 amino acids.

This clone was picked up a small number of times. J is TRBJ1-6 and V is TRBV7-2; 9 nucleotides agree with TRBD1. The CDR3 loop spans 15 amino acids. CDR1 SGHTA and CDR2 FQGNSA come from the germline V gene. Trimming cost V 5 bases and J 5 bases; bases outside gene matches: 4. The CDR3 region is CASSDRQGDNSPLHF. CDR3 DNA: TGTGCCAGCAGCGACAGACAGGGGGATAATTCACCCCTCCACTTT.

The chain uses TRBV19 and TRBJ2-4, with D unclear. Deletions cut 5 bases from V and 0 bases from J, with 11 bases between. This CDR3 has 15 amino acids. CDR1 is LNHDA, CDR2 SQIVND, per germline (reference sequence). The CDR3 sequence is CASSGIEAAKNIQYF. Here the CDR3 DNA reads TGTGCCAGTAGTGGCATAGAGGCAGCCAAAAACATTCAGTACTTC.

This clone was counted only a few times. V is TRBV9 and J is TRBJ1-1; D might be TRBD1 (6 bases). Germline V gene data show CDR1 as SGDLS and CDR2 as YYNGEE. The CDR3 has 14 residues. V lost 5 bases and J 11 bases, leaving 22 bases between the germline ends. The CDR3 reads CASSSQGASVKAFF. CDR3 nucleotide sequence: TGTGCCAGCAGTTCACAGGGAGCCTCTGTTAAGGCTTTCTTT.

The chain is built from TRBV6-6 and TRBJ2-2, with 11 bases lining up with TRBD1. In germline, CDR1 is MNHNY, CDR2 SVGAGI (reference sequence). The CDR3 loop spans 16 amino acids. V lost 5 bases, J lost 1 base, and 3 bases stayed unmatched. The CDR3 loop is CASSPGTGGNTGELFF. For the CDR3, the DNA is TGTGCCAGCAGTCCCGGGACAGGGGGGAACACCGGGGAGCTGTTTTTT.

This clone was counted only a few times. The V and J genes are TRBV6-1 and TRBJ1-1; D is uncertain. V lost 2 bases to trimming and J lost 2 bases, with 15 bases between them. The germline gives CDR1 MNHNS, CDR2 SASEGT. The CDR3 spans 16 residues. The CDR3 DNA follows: TGTGCCAGCAGTGAAAAAGGCGGATACTTAAACACTGAAGCTTTCTTT. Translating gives CASSEKGGYLNTEAFF.

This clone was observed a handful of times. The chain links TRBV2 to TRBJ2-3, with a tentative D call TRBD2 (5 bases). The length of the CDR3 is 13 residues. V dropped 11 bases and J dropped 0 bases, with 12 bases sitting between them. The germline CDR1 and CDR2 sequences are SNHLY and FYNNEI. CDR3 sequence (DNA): TGTGCCCAAGCGGCGGAGAGCACAGATACGCAGTATTTT. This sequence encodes CAQAAESTDTQYF.

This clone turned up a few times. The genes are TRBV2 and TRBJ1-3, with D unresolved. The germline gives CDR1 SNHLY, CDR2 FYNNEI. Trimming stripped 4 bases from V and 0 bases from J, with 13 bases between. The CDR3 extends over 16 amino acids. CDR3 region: CASSVEVTSSGNTIYF. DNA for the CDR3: TGTGCCAGCAGTGTGGAGGTCACGAGCTCTGGAAACACCATATATTTT.

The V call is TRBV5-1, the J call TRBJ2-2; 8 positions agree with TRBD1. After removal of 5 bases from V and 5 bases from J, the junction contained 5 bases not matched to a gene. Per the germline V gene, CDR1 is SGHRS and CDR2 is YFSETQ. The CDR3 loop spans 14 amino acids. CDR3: CASSTGGQTGELFF. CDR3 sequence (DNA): TGCGCCAGCAGTACAGGGGGTCAGACCGGGGAGCTGTTTTTT.

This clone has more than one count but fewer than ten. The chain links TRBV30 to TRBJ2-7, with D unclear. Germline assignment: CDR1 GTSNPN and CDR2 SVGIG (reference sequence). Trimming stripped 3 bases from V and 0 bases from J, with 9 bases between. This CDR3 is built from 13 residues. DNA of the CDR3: TGTGCCTGGAGCCTTGACAACTCCTACGAGCAGTACTTC. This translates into CAWSLDNSYEQYF.

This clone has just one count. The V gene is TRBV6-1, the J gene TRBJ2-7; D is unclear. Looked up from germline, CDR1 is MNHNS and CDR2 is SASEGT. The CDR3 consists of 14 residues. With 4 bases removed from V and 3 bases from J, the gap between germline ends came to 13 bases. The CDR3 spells CASSVRDTDYEQYF. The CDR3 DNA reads TGTGCCAGCAGTGTTCGTGACACAGACTACGAGCAGTACTTC.

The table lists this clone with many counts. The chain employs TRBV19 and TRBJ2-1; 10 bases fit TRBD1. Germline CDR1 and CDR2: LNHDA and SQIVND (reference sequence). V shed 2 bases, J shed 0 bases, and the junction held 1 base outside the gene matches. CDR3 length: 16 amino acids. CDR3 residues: CASSIRTGGSYNEQFF. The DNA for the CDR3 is TGTGCCAGTAGTATAAGGACAGGGGGCTCCTACAATGAGCAGTTCTTC.

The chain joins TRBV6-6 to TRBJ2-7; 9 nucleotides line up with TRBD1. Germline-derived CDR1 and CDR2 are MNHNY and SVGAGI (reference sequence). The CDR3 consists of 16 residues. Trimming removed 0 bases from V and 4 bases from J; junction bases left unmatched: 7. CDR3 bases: TGTGCCAGCAGTTACTCCGGGACAGGGCTGACTTACGAGCAGTACTTC. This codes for CASSYSGTGLTYEQYF.

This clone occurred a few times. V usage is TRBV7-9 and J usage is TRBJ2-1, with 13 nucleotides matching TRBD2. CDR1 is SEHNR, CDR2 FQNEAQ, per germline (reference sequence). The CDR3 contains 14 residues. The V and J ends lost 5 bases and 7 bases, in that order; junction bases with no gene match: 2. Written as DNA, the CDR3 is TGTGCCAGCAGCAGGACTAGCGGGGGAAATGAGCAGTTCTTC. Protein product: CASSRTSGGNEQFF.

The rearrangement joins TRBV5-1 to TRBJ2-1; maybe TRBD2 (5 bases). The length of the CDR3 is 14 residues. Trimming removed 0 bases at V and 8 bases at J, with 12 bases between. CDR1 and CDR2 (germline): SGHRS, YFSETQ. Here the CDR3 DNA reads TGCGCCAGCAGCTTGGTCGAACTAGATCATGAGCAGTTCTTC. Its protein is CASSLVELDHEQFF.

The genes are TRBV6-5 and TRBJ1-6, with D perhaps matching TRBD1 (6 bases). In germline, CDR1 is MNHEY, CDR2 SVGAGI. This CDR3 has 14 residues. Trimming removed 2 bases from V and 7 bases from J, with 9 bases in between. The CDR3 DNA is TGTGCCAGCAGTTACGGCAGGGGAAATTCACCCCTCCACTTT. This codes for CASSYGRGNSPLHF.

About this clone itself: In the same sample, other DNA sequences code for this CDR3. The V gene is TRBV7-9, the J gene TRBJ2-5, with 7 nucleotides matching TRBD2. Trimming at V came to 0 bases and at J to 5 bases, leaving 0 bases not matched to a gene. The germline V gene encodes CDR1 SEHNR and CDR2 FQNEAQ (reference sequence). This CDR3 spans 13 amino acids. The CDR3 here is CASSLAGGETQYF. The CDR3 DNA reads TGTGCCAGCAGCTTAGCGGGAGGGGAGACCCAGTACTTC.

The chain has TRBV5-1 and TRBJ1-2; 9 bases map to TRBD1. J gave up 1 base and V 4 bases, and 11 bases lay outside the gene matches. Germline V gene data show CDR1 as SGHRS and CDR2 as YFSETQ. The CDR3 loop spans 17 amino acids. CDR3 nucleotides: TGCGCCAGCAGCAAAGCCGGGACAGGGAATATTAACTATGGCTACACCTTC. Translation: CASSKAGTGNINYGYTF.

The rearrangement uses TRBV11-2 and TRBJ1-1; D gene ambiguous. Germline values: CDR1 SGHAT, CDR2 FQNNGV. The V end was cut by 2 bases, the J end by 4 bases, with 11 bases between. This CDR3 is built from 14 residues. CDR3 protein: CASSLTRWITEAFF. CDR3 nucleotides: TGTGCCAGCAGCTTAACCAGGTGGATCACTGAAGCTTTCTTT.

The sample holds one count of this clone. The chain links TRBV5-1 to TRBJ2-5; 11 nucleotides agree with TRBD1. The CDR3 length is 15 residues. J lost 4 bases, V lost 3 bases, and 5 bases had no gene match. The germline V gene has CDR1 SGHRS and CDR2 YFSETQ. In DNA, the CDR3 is TGCGCCAGCAGCTATTCCGGGACAGGGGGAGAGACCCAGTACTTC. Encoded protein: CASSYSGTGGETQYF.

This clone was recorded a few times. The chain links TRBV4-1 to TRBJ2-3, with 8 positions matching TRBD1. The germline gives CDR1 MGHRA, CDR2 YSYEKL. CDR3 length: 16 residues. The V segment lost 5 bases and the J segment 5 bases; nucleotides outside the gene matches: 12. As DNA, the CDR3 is TGCGCCAGCAGCGCCGCGGACAGGGTCTTGGGAGATACGCAGTATTTT. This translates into CASSAADRVLGDTQYF.

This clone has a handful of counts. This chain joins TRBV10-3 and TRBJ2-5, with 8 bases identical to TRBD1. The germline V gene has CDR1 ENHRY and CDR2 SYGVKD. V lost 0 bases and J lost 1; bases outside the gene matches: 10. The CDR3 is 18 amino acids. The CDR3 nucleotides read TGTGCCATCAGTGAGTCGAGACGGACCGGGACAGGCCAAGAGACCCAGTACTTC. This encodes CAISESRRTGTGQETQYF.

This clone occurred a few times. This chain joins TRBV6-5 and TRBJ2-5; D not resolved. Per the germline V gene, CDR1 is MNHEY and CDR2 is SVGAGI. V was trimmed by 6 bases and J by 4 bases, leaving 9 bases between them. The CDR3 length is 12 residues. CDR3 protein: CASRTPGETQYF. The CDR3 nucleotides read TGTGCCAGCAGAACCCCGGGAGAGACCCAGTACTTC.

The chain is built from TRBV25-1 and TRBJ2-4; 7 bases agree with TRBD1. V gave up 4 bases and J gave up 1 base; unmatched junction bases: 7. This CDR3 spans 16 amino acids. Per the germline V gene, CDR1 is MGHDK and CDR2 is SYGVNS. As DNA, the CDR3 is TGTGCCAGCAGTGCAGGGGGACCCCTGGCCAAAAACATTCAGTACTTC. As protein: CASSAGGPLAKNIQYF.

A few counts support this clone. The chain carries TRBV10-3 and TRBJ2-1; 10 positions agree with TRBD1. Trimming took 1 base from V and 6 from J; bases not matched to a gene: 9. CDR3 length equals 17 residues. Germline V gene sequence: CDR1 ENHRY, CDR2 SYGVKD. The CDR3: CAISEFVGQGVGNEQFF. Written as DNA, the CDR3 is TGTGCCATCAGTGAGTTTGTTGGACAGGGGGTGGGCAATGAGCAGTTCTTC.